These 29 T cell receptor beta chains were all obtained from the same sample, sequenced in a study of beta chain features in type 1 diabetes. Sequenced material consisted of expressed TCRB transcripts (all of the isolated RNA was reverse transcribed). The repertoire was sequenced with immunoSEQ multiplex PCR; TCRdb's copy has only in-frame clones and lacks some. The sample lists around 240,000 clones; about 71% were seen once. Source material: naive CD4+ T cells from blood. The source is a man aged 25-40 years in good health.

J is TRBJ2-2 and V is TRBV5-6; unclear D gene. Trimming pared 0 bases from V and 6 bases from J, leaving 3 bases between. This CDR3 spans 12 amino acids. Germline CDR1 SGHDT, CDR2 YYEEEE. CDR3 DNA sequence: TGTGCCAGCAGCTTGGCCGCCGGGGAGCTGTTTTTT. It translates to CASSLAAGELFF.

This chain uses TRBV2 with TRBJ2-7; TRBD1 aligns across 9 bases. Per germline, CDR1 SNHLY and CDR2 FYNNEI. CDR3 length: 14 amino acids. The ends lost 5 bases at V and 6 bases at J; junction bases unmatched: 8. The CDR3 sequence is CASSSGTGFPEQYF. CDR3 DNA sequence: TGTGCCAGCAGTTCGGGGACAGGGTTTCCCGAGCAGTACTTC.

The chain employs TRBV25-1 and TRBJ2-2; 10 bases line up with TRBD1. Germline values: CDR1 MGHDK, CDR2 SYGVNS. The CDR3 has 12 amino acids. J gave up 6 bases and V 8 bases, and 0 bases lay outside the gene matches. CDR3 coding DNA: TGTGCCAGCGGGACAGGGGCCGGGGAGCTGTTTTTT. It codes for CASGTGAGELFF.

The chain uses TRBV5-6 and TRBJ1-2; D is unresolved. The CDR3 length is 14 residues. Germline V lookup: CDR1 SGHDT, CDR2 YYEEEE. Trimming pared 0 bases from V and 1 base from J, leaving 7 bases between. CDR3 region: CASSLGSFNYGYTF. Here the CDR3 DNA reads TGTGCCAGCAGCTTGGGCAGTTTTAACTATGGCTACACCTTC. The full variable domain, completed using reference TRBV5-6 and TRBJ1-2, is DAGVTQSPTHLIKTRGQQVTLRCSPKSGHDTVSWYQQALGQGPQFIFQYYEEEERQRGNFPDRFSGHQFPNYSSELNVNALLLGDSALYLCASSLGSFNYGYTFGSGTRLTVV.

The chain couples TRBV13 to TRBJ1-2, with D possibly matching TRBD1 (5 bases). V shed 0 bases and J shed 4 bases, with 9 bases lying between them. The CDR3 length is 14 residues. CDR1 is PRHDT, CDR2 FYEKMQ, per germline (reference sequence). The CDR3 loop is CASSLGGTVYGYTF. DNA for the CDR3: TGTGCCAGCAGCTTAGGAGGGACTGTCTATGGCTACACCTTC.

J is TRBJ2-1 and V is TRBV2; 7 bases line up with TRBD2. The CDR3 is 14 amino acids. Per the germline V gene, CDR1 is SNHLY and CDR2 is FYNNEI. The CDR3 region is CASQALASLNEQFF. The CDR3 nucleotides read TGTGCATCACAAGCACTAGCGAGTCTCAATGAGCAGTTCTTC.

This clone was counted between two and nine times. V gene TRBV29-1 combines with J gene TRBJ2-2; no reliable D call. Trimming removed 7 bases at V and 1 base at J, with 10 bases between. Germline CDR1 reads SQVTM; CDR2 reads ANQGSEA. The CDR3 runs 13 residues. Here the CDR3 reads CSASTVNTGELFF. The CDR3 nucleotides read TGCAGCGCTTCCACGGTGAACACCGGGGAGCTGTTTTTT.

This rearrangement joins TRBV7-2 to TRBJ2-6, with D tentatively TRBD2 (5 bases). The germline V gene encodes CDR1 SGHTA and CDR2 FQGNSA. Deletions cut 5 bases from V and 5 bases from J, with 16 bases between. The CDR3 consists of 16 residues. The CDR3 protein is CASSPDSAGWANVLTF. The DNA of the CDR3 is TGTGCCAGCAGCCCTGACTCGGCGGGTTGGGCCAACGTCCTGACTTTC. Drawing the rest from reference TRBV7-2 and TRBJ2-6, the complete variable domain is GAGVSQSPSNKVTEKGKDVELRCDPISGHTALYWYRQSLGQGLEFLIYFQGNSAPDKSGLPSDRFSAERTGGSVSTLTIQRTQQEDSAVYLCASSPDSAGWANVLTFGAGSRLTVL.

The CDR3 DNA reads TGTGCCTGGAGTCGTTACGGGGGGAGCACAGATACGCAGTATTTT. As protein: CAWSRYGGSTDTQYF. The V gene is TRBV30, the J gene TRBJ2-3; 7 bases align to TRBD2. V trimming: 2 bases; J trimming: 0 bases; junction bases outside the gene matches: 5. The CDR3 length is 15 residues. Germline CDR1 reads GTSNPN; CDR2 reads SVGIG (reference sequence).

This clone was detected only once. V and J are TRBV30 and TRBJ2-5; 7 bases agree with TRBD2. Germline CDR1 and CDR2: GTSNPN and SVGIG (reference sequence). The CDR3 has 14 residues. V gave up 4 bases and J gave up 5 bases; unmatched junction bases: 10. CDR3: CAWISGEGRETQYF. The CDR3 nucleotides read TGTGCCTGGATTTCGGGGGAGGGTCGTGAGACCCAGTACTTC.

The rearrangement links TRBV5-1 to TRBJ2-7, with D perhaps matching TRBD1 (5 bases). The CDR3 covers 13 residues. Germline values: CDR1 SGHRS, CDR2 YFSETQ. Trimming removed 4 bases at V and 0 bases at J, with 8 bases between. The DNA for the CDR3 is TGCGCCAGCAGCCCAGACAGCTCCTACGAGCAGTACTTC. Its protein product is CASSPDSSYEQYF.

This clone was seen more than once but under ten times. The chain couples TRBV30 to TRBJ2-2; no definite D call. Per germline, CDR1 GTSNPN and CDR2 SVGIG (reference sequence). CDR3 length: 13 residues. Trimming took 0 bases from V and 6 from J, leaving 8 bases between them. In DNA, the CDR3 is TGTGCCTGGAGTGTTGACCCGGCCGGGGAGCTGTTTTTT. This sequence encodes CAWSVDPAGELFF.

The DNA of the CDR3 is TGCGCCAGCAGCTTGGAAGCTGCAGGTCACAATGAGCAGTTCTTC. Amino acid sequence: CASSLEAAGHNEQFF. The chain uses TRBV5-1 and TRBJ2-1; D gene ambiguous. This CDR3 spans 15 amino acids. Germline values: CDR1 SGHRS, CDR2 YFSETQ. V lost 0 bases to trimming and J lost 5 bases, with 12 bases between them.

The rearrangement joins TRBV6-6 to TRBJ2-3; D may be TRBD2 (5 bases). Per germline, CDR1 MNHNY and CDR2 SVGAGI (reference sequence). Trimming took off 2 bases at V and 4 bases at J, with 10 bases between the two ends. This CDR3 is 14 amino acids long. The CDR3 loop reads CASSYPDYPDTQYF. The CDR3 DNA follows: TGTGCCAGCAGTTACCCTGACTATCCAGATACGCAGTATTTT.

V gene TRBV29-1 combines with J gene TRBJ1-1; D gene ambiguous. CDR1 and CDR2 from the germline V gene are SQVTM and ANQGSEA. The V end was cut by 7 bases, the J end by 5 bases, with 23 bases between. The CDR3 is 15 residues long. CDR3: CSASFGSGPWTEAFF. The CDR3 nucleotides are TGCAGCGCGTCATTTGGCAGCGGACCTTGGACTGAAGCTTTCTTT.

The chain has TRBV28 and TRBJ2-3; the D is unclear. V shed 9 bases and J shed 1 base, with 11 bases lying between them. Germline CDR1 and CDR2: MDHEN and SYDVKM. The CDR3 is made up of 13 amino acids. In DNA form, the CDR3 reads TGTGCCAGTATGACCCTCGGCACAGATACGCAGTATTTT. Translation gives CASMTLGTDTQYF.

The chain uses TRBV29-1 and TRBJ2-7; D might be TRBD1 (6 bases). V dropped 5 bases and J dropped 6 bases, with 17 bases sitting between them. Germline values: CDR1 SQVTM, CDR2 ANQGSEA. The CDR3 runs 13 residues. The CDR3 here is CSVRHRAPGEQYF. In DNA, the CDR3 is TGCAGCGTTAGACACAGGGCTCCCGGCGAGCAGTACTTC.

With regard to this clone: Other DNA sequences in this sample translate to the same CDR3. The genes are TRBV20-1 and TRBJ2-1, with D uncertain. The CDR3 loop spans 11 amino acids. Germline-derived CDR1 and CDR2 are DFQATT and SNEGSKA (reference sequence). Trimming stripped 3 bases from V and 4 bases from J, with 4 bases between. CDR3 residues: CSARGYNEQFF. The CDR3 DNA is TGCAGTGCTAGGGGGTACAATGAGCAGTTCTTC.

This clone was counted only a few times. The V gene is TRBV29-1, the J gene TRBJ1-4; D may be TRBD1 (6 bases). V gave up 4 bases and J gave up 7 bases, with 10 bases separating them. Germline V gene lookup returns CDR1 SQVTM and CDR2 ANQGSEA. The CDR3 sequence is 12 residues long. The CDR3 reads CSVAGVGEKLFF. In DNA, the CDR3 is TGCAGCGTTGCAGGGGTAGGTGAAAAACTGTTTTTT.

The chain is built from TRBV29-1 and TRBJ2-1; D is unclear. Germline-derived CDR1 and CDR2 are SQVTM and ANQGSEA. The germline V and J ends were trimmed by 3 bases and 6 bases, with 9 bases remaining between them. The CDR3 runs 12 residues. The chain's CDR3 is CSVEAAGNEQFF. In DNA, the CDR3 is TGCAGCGTTGAGGCGGCCGGCAATGAGCAGTTCTTC.

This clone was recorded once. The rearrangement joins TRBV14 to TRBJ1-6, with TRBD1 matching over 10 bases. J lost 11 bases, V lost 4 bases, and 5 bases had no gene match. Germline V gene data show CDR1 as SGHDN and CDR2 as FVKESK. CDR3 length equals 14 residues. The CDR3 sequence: CASSPGQGRTPLHF. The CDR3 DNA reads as TGTGCCAGCAGCCCGGGACAGGGGAGGACACCCCTCCACTTT.

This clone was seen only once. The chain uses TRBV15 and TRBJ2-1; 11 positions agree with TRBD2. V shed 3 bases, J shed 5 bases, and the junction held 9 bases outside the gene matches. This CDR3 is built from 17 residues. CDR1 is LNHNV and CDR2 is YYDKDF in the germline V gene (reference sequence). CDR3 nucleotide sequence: TGTGCCACCAGCAGGGACTTGACTAGCGGGGCTCACAATGAGCAGTTCTTC. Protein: CATSRDLTSGAHNEQFF.

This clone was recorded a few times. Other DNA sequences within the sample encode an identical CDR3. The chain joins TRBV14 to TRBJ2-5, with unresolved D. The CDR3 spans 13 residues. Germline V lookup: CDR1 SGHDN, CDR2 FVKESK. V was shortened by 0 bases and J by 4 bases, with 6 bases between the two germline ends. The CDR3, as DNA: TGTGCCAGCAGCCAAGATCCCCGAGAGACCCAGTACTTC. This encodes CASSQDPRETQYF. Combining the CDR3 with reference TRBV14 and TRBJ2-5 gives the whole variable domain EAGVTQFPSHSVIEKGQTVTLRCDPISGHDNLYWYRRVMGKEIKFLLHFVKESKQDESGMPNNRFLAERTGGTYSTLKVQPAELEDSGVYFCASSQDPRETQYFGPGTRLLVL.

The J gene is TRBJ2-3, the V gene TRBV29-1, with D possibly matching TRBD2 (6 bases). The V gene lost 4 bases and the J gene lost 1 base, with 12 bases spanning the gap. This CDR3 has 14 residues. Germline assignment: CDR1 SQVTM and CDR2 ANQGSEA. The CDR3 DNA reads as TGCAGCGTTGTGCTCGGACTACGCACAGATACGCAGTATTTT. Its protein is CSVVLGLRTDTQYF.

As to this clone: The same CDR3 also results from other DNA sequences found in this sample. The CDR3 is CASSQAASSYNEQFF. The CDR3 DNA follows: TGCGCCAGCAGCCAAGCGGCTAGCTCCTACAATGAGCAGTTCTTC. The chain is built from TRBV4-3 and TRBJ2-1; no clear D. The germline V gene encodes CDR1 LGHNA and CDR2 YSLEER. Trimming removed 1 base at V and 0 bases at J, with 7 bases between. The CDR3 loop spans 15 amino acids.

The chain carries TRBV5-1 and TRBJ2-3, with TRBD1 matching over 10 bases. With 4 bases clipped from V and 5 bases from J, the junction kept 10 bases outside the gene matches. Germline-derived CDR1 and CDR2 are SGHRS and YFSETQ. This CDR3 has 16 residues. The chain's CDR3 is CASSPMTGGSGDTQYF. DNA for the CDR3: TGCGCCAGCAGCCCGATGACAGGGGGCAGCGGAGATACGCAGTATTTT.

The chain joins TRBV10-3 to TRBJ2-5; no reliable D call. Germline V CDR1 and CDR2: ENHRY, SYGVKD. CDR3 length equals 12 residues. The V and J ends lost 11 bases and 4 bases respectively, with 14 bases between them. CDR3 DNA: TGTGCCTCGTCCGACGTTTCAGAGACCCAGTACTTC. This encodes CASSDVSETQYF.

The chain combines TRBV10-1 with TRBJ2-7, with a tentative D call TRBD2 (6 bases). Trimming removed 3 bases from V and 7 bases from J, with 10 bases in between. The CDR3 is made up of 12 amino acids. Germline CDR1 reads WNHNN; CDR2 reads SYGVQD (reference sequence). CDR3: CASSDPGGEQYF. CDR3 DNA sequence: TGCGCCAGCAGTGATCCCGGAGGGGAGCAGTACTTC.

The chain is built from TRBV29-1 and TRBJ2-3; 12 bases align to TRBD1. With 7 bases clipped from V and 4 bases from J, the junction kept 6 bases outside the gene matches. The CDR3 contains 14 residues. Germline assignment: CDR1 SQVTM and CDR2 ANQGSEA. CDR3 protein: CSGTGTGGSDTQYF. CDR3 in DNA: TGCAGCGGAACCGGGACAGGGGGCTCAGATACGCAGTATTTT.